This TCR beta chain was identified during a study of blood T cell repertoires in COVID-19. Overall study: Italy, Spain and the United States were the sources of the convalescent and acute COVID-19 samples. The cDNA or gDNA used as material had been derived from T cells, B-cell-depleted T cells, or PBMCs.

Germline assignment: CDR1 KGHDR and CDR2 SFDVKD. The V end lost 6 bases, the J end lost 2 bases, and 11 bases lay between the germline ends. There are 14 residues in the CDR3. Under the authors' procedure: Estimation of nucleated cell counts relied on the amplification of reference gene primers. The assay was immunoSEQ multiplex PCR, and TCRdb's table has in-frame clones only and misses some. V and J calls plus clone size are reproduced from that table; the DNA served to infer D and trimming. Here the sample spans 84,000 or so clones, 80% being singletons. This clone was recorded a few times. The clonotype originates from a middle-aged woman with active or convalescent COVID-19. Sequenced input: peripheral blood. V usage is TRBV24-1 and J usage is TRBJ2-3; D remains ambiguous. The CDR3 DNA sequence: TGTGCCACCAGTCTCGCTAGTCCCACAGATACGCAGTATTTT. Encoded protein: CATSLASPTDTQYF.